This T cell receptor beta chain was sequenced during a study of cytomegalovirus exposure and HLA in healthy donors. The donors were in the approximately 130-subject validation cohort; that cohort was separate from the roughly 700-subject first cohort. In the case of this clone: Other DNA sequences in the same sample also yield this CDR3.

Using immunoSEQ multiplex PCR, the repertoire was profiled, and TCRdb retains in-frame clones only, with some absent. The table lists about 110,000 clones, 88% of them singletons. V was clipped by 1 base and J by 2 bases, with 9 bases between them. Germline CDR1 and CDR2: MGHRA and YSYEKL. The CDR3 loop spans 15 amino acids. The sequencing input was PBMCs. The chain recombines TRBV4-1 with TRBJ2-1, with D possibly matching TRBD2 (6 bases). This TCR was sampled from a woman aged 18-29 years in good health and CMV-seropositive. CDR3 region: CASSQVPGAYNEQFF. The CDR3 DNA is TGCGCCAGCAGCCAAGTTCCGGGGGCCTACAATGAGCAGTTCTTC.